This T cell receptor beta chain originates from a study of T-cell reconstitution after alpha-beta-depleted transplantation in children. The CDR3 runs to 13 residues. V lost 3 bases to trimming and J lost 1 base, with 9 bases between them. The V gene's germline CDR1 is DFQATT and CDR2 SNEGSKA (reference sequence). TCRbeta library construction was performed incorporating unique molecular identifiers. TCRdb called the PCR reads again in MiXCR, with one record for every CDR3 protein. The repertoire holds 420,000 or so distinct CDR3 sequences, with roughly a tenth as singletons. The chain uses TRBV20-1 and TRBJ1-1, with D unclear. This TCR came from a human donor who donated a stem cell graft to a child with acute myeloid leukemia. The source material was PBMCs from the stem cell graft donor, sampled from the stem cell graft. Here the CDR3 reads CSASLPGNTEAFF. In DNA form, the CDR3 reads TGCAGTGCTAGCTTGCCGGGGAACACTGAAGCTTTCTTT.